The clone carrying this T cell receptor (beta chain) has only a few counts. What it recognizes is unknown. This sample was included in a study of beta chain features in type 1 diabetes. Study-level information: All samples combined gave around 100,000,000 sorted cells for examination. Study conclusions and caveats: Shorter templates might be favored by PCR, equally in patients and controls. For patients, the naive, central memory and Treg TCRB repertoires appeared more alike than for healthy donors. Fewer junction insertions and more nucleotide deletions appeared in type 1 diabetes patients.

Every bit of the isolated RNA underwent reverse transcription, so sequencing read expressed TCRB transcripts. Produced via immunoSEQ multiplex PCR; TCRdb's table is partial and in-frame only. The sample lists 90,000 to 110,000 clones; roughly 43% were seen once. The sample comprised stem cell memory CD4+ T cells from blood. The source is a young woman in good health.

CDR3 in amino acids: CASSALDKGGPMNTEAFF. CDR3 coding DNA: TGTGCCAGCAGCGCACTTGATAAGGGGGGGCCTATGAACACTGAAGCTTTCTTT. The chain links TRBV21-1 to TRBJ1-1. TRBV21-1 is assigned pseudogene status. The CDR3 contains 18 residues.